This T cell receptor beta chain was profiled in a study of shared clonotypes between healthy human individuals. How the authors handled the data: Without quality scores, immunoSEQ junctional reads could not be filtered like full-length reads. The repertoire was sequenced with immunoSEQ multiplex PCR; TCRdb's copy has only in-frame clones and lacks some. The V and J calls and the clone size are those of that table, but D and trimming were determined from the DNA. Here the sample spans over 1.5 million clones, roughly 98% being singletons. This clone was counted only a few times. The antigen is not known. Notes on the study in general: Sharing across four donors was highest in naive CD4 (roughly 5%) and lowest in memory CD8 (around 0.4%). Generally, naive subsets came out with larger estimated richness than memory subsets. Even with large depth, rarefaction showed that sorted-subset sequencing was incomplete.

Trimming removed 0 bases from V and 4 bases from J, with 18 bases in between. Germline assignment: CDR1 MGHRA and CDR2 YSYEKL. The CDR3 contains 17 residues. What was sequenced was naive CD4+ T cells sorted from blood. Noted subset: CD45RA+ positively selected. This clonotype originated in a man younger than 40 in good health. The chain joins TRBV4-1 to TRBJ1-2; D not resolved. The CDR3 here is CASSQDKARLESYGYTF. In nucleotides, the CDR3 is TGCGCCAGCAGCCAAGATAAGGCCAGGCTTGAGTCCTATGGCTACACCTTC.